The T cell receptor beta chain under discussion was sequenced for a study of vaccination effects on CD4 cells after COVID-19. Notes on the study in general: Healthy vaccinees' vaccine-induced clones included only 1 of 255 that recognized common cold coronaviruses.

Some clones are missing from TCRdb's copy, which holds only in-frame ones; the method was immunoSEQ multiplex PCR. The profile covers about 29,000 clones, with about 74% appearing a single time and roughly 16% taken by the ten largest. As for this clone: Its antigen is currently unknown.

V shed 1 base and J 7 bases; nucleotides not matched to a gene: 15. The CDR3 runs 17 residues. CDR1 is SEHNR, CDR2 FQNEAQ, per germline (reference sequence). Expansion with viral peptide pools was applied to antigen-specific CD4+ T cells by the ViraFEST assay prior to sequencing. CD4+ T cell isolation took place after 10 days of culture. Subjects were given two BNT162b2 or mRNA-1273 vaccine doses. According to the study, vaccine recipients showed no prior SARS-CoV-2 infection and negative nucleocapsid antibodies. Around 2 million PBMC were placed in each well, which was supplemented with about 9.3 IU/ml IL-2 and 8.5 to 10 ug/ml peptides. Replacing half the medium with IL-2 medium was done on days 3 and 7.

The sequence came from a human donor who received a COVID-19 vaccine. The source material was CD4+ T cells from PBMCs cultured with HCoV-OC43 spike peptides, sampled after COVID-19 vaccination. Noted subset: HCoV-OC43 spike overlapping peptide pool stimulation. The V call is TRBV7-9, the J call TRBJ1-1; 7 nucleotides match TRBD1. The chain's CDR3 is CASSLVGGEGITFEAFF. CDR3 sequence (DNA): TGTGCCAGCAGCTTAGTAGGGGGCGAGGGGATTACCTTTGAAGCTTTCTTT.